Below, 25 T cell receptor beta chains from the same sample are listed, as sequenced in a study of T cells after yellow fever vaccination. Each CDR3 protein gets one entry after TCRdb re-called the 5' RACE reads with MiXCR. The sample comprises under 500,000 distinct CDR3 sequences, around 19% of which are singletons, and around 17% rests with the top ten. The sample in question was PBMCs, obtained before the yellow fever booster vaccination. These receptors all stem from a man between 18 and 29 years old who received the YFV17D yellow fever vaccine.

This clonotype appeared a few times. The chain recombines TRBV20-1 with TRBJ2-1; TRBD2 agrees at 12 bases. Germline values: CDR1 DFQATT, CDR2 SNEGSKA (reference sequence). The CDR3 has 16 residues. This CDR3 is CSGRSASGGGYNEQFF. The CDR3 DNA follows: TGCAGCGGCCGCAGTGCTAGCGGGGGGGGTTACAATGAGCAGTTCTTC.

This clonotype appeared a few times. J is TRBJ2-7 and V is TRBV6-1; D not resolved. The germline gives CDR1 MNHNS, CDR2 SASEGT. The V end lost 2 bases, the J end lost 3 bases, and 5 bases lay between the germline ends. The CDR3 has 12 amino acids. The CDR3 nucleotides read TGTGCCAGCAGTGAACTCCGCTACGAGCAGTACGTC. Residues: CASSELRYEQYV.

This clonotype turned up a few times. V and J are TRBV5-1 and TRBJ2-5, with 8 bases aligning to TRBD2. Germline lookup yields CDR1 SGHRS and CDR2 YFSETQ. Losses at the gene ends were 2 bases for V and 3 bases for J; bases not matched to a gene: 3. The CDR3 covers 14 residues. CDR3: CASSFGTSKETQYF. The CDR3 coding sequence is TGCGCCAGCAGCTTCGGGACTAGTAAAGAGACCCAGTACTTC.

V usage is TRBV7-2 and J usage is TRBJ2-7; 8 positions agree with TRBD2. V lost 5 bases, J lost 5 bases, and 8 bases stayed unmatched. CDR1 and CDR2 from the germline V gene are SGHTA and FQGNSA. The length of the CDR3 is 14 residues. Here the CDR3 DNA reads TGTGCCAGCAGCCTACGGGAGGGGTCCCACGAGCAGTACTTC. Residues: CASSLREGSHEQYF.

This chain connects TRBV6-5 to TRBJ2-3; D unclear. The germline gives CDR1 MNHEY, CDR2 SVGAGI. The CDR3 consists of 15 residues. V shed 2 bases and J shed 3 bases, with 12 bases lying between them. The CDR3 loop is CASSYRMGGTDTQYF. The CDR3 DNA is TGTGCCAGCAGTTACCGCATGGGTGGGACAGATACGCAGTATTTT.

V gene TRBV4-2 combines with J gene TRBJ2-2, with D uncertain. This CDR3 contains 16 residues. Trimming shortened V by 0 bases and J by 0 bases, and 8 bases separated the two germline ends. Germline V gene data show CDR1 as LGHNA and CDR2 as YNFKEQ. The CDR3 nucleotides read TGTGCCAGCAGCCAAGAGCTAGTCGCGAACACCGGGGAGCTGTTTTTT. It encodes CASSQELVANTGELFF.

This chain links TRBV4-3 with TRBJ1-1; D is perhaps TRBD1 (6 bases). V gave up 0 bases and J gave up 1 base, with 15 bases separating them. Germline-derived CDR1 and CDR2 are LGHNA and YSLEER. The CDR3 extends over 17 amino acids. This chain's CDR3 is CASSQEWDRGQNTEAFF. CDR3 DNA: TGCGCCAGCAGCCAAGAGTGGGATAGGGGACAGAACACTGAAGCTTTCTTT.

This clonotype was seen more than once but under ten times. This chain uses TRBV28 with TRBJ2-3; 12 bases line up with TRBD2. This CDR3 region has 21 residues. CDR1 and CDR2 from the germline V gene are MDHEN and SYDVKM. Trimming removed 4 bases from V and 1 base from J; junction bases left unmatched: 18. Written as DNA, the CDR3 is TGTGCCAGCAGTTCCTCTATTACTAGCGGGGGGCCCAATCGACGCACAGATACGCAGTATTTT. Encoded protein: CASSSSITSGGPNRRTDTQYF.

The chain carries TRBV15 and TRBJ2-5, with TRBD2 matching 9 bases. The V and J ends lost 1 base and 0 bases, in that order; junction bases with no gene match: 3. Germline V lookup: CDR1 LNHNV, CDR2 YYDKDF (reference sequence). This CDR3 is built from 16 residues. This CDR3 reads CATSRGLAGNQETQYF. DNA for the CDR3: TGTGCCACCAGCAGAGGGCTAGCGGGGAACCAAGAGACCCAGTACTTC.

This clonotype was detected a few times. The CDR3 reads CASSYSIQVRGGSSYEQYF. CDR3 nucleotides: TGTGCCAGCAGTTACTCGATCCAGGTCCGTGGGGGGAGCTCCTACGAGCAGTACTTC. The gene calls are TRBV6-2 or TRBV6-3 and TRBJ2-7; D is perhaps TRBD2 (6 bases). Per the germline V gene, CDR1 is MNHEY and CDR2 is SVGEGT. V was shortened by 0 bases and J by 0 bases, with 21 bases between the two germline ends. The CDR3 spans 19 residues.

The sample holds a few counts of this clonotype. The V call is TRBV4-2, the J call TRBJ1-5; D gene ambiguous. The germline V gene encodes CDR1 LGHNA and CDR2 YNFKEQ. The CDR3 is 14 residues long. V lost 2 bases to trimming and J lost 3 bases, with 8 bases between them. The CDR3 DNA sequence: TGTGCCAGCAGCCAACTAGGGTCCAATCAGCCCCAGCATTTT. Its translation: CASSQLGSNQPQHF.

This rearrangement joins TRBV5-1 to TRBJ2-1; 7 positions agree with TRBD2. V was pared by 5 bases and J by 8 bases, with 7 bases of the junction left unmatched. This CDR3 has 13 amino acids. CDR1 is SGHRS and CDR2 is YFSETQ in the germline V gene. In DNA, the CDR3 is TGCGCCAGCAGGCGCACTAGCGCTGATGAGCAGTTCTTC. Translating gives CASRRTSADEQFF.

This clonotype was seen a handful of times. This sequence joins TRBV7-9 and TRBJ1-5, with a weak D call TRBD1 (6 bases). The V end lost 5 bases, the J end lost 3 bases, and 11 bases lay between the germline ends. This CDR3 region has 14 residues. The germline CDR1 and CDR2 sequences are SEHNR and FQNEAQ (reference sequence). For the CDR3, the DNA is TGTGCCAGCAGCCCGGACAGTGACAATCAGCCCCAGCATTTT. Protein: CASSPDSDNQPQHF.

This clonotype occurred a few times. The chain uses TRBV9 and TRBJ2-1; 7 nucleotides agree with TRBD2. This CDR3 is built from 14 residues. Germline V lookup: CDR1 SGDLS, CDR2 YYNGEE. V lost 4 bases and J lost 8; bases outside the gene matches: 9. The CDR3 loop reads CASSLGTTNDEQFF. CDR3 DNA: TGTGCCAGCAGCCTTGGGACTACCAACGATGAGCAGTTCTTC.

This clonotype has a handful of counts. The chain joins TRBV12-3 or TRBV12-4 to TRBJ2-7; 8 nucleotides agree with TRBD1. The CDR3 length is 14 residues. V lost 3 bases to trimming and J lost 8 bases; unmatched junction nucleotides: 9. In nucleotides, the CDR3 is TGTGCCAGCAGTTTGGTCACAGGGGGGAATCAGCAGTACTTC. Translating gives CASSLVTGGNQQYF.

V is TRBV20-1 and J is TRBJ2-7, with D tentatively TRBD1 (6 bases). The CDR3 extends over 12 amino acids. From germline, CDR1 is DFQATT and CDR2 SNEGSKA (reference sequence). V was cut by 4 bases and J by 6 bases, with 13 bases left in between. The chain's CDR3 is CSAKGRGGEQYF. DNA for the CDR3: TGCAGTGCTAAAGGCAGGGGTGGCGAGCAGTACTTC.

This clonotype was counted ten times or more. This chain connects TRBV7-2 to TRBJ2-3; D might be TRBD2 (5 bases). The CDR3 covers 14 residues. Germline V lookup: CDR1 SGHTA, CDR2 FQGNSA. The V and J ends lost 1 base and 6 bases respectively, with 11 bases between them. CDR3 region: CASSLGGFRDTQYF. The CDR3 DNA reads TGTGCCAGCAGCTTAGGAGGGTTTCGGGATACGCAGTATTTT.

The rearrangement joins TRBV7-8 to TRBJ2-7, with D possibly being TRBD2 (5 bases). Germline V gene data show CDR1 as SGHVS and CDR2 as FQNEAQ. V lost 2 bases and J 0 bases, leaving 11 bases between the germline ends. This CDR3 comprises 15 residues. This CDR3 reads CASSLRGHSSYEQYV. CDR3 coding DNA: TGTGCCAGCAGCTTACGAGGGCACAGCTCCTACGAGCAGTACGTC.

The gene calls are TRBV28 and TRBJ2-7, with 7 bases that match TRBD1. The germline V gene has CDR1 MDHEN and CDR2 SYDVKM. Trimming at V came to 6 bases and at J to 3 bases, leaving 8 bases not matched to a gene. The CDR3 covers 14 residues. The CDR3 nucleotides read TGTGCCAGCAGCTCGGGACAGTCAATCTACGAGCAGTACGTC. It is translated as CASSSGQSIYEQYV.

This chain uses TRBV6-5 with TRBJ1-2; 8 positions match TRBD1. In germline, CDR1 is MNHEY, CDR2 SVGAGI. After removal of 5 bases from V and 4 bases from J, the junction contained 6 bases not matched to a gene. The CDR3 totals 14 residues. The CDR3 protein is CASSPDRAGYGYTF. In DNA form, the CDR3 reads TGTGCCAGCAGTCCGGACAGGGCGGGCTATGGCTACACCTTC.

This clonotype appeared many times. V is TRBV6-1 and J is TRBJ2-3; the match to TRBD2 covers 7 bases. The ends lost 5 bases at V and 0 bases at J; junction bases unmatched: 5. This CDR3 contains 15 residues. Germline V gives CDR1 MNHNS, CDR2 SASEGT. The chain's CDR3 is CASSLPGGSTDTQYF. In DNA form, the CDR3 reads TGTGCCAGCAGTTTACCCGGGGGGAGCACAGATACGCAGTATTTT.

Here the CDR3 reads CASSSTPGPTDTQYF. DNA for the CDR3: TGTGCCAGCAGCTCCACCCCAGGCCCCACAGATACGCAGTATTTT. The J gene is TRBJ2-3, the V gene TRBV7-3; no clear D. Germline assignment: CDR1 SGHTA and CDR2 FQGTGA. With 4 bases removed from V and 2 bases from J, the gap between germline ends came to 13 bases. The CDR3 consists of 15 residues. The whole variable domain, filled in from reference TRBV7-3 and TRBJ2-3, reads GAGVSQTPSNKVTEKGKYVELRCDPISGHTALYWYRQSLGQGPEFLIYFQGTGAADDSGLPNDRFFAVRPEGSVSTLKIQRTERGDSAVYLCASSSTPGPTDTQYFGPGTRLTVL.

This chain connects TRBV18 to TRBJ2-7; 7 bases are shared with TRBD1. Germline V gives CDR1 KGHSH, CDR2 LQKENI. J was trimmed by 6 bases and V by 2 bases; bases with no gene match: 13. CDR3 size: 16 residues. CDR3: CASSPSRDSRPGEQYF. The CDR3 DNA is TGTGCCAGCTCACCATCCCGGGACAGCCGTCCGGGCGAGCAGTACTTC.

This chain uses TRBV5-5 with TRBJ2-5; no clear D gene. Germline lookup yields CDR1 SGHKS and CDR2 YYEKEE (reference sequence). Between the trimmed V and J ends, which lost 0 bases and 5 bases, there was a span of 11 bases. CDR3 length: 14 amino acids. CDR3 in amino acids: CASSLAGPAETQYF. CDR3 sequence (DNA): TGTGCCAGCAGCTTGGCCGGTCCGGCGGAGACCCAGTACTTC.

The chain has TRBV12-3 or TRBV12-4 and TRBJ2-2, with 7 bases lining up with TRBD2. The CDR3 runs to 14 residues. The ends lost 7 bases at V and 4 bases at J; junction bases unmatched: 6. The CDR3 here is CASTRDYSTGELFF. The CDR3 coding sequence is TGTGCCAGCACAAGGGACTACTCCACCGGGGAGCTGTTTTTT.